This T cell receptor beta chain is drawn from a study of cytomegalovirus exposure and HLA in healthy donors. A multiplex PCR was run with 60 Vbeta primers and 13 Jbeta primers. Libraries were prepared by immunoSEQ multiplex PCR; TCRdb keeps only in-frame clonotypes and omits some of them. The sample lists under 150,000 clones; 76% were seen once. The sample holds a few counts of this clone. Per germline, CDR1 MDHEN and CDR2 SYDVKM. This CDR3 is built from 11 residues. Between the trimmed V and J ends, which lost 4 bases and 6 bases, there was a span of 6 bases. The V call is TRBV28, the J call TRBJ1-1, with D unresolved. The receptor's source is a woman aged 40-49 years in good health and CMV-seronegative. The specimen sequenced was PBMCs. CDR3 sequence (DNA): TGTGCCAGCAGTTCAATTGCTGAAGCTTTCTTT. As protein: CASSSIAEAFF.